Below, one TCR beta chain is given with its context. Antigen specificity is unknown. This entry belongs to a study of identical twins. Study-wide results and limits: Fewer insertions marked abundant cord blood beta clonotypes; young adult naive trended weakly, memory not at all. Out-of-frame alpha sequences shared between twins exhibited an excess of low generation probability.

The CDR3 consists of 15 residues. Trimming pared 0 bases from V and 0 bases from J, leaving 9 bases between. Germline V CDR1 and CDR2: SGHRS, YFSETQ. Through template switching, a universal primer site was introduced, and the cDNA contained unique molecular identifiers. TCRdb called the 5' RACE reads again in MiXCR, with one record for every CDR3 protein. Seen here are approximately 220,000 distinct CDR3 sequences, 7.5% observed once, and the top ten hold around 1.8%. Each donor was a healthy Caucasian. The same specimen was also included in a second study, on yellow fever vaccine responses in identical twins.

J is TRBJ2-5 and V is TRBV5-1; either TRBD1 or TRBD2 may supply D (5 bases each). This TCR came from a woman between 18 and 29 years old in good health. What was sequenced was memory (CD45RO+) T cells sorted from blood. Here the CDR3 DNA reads TGCGCCAGCAGCTTGGGAGGGACGTACCAAGAGACCCAGTACTTC. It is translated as CASSLGGTYQETQYF.